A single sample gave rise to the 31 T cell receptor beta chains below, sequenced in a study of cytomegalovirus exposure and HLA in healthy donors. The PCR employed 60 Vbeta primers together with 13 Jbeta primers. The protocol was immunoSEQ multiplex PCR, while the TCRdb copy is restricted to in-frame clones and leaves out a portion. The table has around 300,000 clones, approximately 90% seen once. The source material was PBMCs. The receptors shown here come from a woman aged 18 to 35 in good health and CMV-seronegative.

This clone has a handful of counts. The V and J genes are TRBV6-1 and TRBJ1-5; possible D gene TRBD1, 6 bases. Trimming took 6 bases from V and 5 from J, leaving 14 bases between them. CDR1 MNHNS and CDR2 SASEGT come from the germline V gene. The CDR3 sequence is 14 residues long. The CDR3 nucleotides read TGTGCCAGCAGCGGGACACCGAGTGATCAGCCCCAGCATTTT. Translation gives CASSGTPSDQPQHF.

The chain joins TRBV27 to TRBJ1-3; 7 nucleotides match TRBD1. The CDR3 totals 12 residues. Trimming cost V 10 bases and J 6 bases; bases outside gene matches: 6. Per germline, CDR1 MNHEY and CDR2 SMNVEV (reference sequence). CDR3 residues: CATRDRANTIYF. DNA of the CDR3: TGTGCCACTAGAGACAGGGCAAACACCATATATTTT.

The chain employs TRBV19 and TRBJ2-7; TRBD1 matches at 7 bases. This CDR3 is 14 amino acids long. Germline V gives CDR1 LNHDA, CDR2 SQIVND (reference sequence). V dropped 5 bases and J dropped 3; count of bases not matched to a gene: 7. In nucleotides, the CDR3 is TGTGCCAGTAGTGCCGGGACAGACGACTACGAGCAGTACTTC. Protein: CASSAGTDDYEQYF.

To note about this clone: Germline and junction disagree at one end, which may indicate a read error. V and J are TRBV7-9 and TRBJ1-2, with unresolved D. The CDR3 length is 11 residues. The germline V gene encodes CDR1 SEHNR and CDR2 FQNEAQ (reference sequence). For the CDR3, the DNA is TGTGCCAACAGCTTACTACAGGGCTACACCTTC. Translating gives CANSLLQGYTF.

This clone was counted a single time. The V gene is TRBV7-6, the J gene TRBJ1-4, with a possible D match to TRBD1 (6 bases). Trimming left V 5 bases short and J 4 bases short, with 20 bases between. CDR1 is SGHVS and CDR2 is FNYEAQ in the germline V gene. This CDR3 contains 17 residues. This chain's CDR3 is CASSPGQGGRINEKLFF. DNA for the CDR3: TGTGCCAGCAGCCCGGGACAAGGCGGCAGGATTAATGAAAAACTGTTTTTT.

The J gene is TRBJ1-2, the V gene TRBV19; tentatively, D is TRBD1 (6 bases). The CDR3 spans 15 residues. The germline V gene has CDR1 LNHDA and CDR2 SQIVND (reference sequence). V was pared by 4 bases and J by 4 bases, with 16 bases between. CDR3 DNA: TGTGCCAGTAGTACCACAGGGTGGGGGATCTATGGCTACACCTTC. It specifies CASSTTGWGIYGYTF.

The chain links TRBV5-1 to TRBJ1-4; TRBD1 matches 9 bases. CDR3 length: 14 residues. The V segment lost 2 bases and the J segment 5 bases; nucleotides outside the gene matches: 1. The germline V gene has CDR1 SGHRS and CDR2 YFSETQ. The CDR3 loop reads CASSFGTGNEKLFF. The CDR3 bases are TGCGCCAGCAGCTTCGGGACAGGGAATGAAAAACTGTTTTTT.

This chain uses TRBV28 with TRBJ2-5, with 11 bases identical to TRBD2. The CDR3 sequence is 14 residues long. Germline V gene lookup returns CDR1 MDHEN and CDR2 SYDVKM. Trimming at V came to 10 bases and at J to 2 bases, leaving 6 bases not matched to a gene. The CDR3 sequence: CAIASGGPQETQYF. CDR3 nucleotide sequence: TGTGCCATTGCTAGCGGGGGGCCGCAAGAGACCCAGTACTTC. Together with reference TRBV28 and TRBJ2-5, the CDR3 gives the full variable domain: DVKVTQSSRYLVKRTGEKVFLECVQDMDHENMFWYRQDPGLGLRLIYFSYDVKMKEKGDIPEGYSVSREKKERFSLILESASTNQTSMYLCAIASGGPQETQYFGPGTRLLVL.

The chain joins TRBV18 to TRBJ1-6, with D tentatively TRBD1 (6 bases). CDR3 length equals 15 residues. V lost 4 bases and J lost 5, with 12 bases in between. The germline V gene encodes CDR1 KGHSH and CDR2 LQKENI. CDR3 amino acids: CASSLPDSNNSPLHF. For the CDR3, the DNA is TGTGCCAGCTCACTCCCGGACAGCAATAATTCACCCCTCCACTTT.

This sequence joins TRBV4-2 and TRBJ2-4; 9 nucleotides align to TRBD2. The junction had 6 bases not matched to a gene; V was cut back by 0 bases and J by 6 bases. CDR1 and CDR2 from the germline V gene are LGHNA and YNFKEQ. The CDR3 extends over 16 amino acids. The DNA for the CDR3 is TGTGCCAGCAGCCAAGAAGGAGGCGGGGGGGCAAACATTCAGTACTTC. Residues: CASSQEGGGGANIQYF.

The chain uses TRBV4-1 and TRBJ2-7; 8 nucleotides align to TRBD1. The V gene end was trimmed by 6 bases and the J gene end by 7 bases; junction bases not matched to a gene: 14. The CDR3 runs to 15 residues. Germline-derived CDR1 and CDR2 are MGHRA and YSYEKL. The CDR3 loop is CASRGAGQASREQYF. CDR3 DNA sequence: TGCGCCAGCAGGGGGGCGGGACAGGCCTCTCGGGAGCAGTACTTC.

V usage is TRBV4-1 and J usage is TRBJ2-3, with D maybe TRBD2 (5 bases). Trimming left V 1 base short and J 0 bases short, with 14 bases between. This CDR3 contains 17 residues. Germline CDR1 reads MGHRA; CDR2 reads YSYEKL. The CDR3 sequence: CASSQVPGFASTDTQYF. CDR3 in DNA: TGCGCCAGCAGCCAAGTACCGGGGTTCGCTAGCACAGATACGCAGTATTTT.

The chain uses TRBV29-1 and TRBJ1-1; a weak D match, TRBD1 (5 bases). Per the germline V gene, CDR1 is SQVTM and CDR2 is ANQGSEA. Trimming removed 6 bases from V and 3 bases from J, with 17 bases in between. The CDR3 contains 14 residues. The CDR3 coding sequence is TGCAGCGTCCAACTCAGGGAGGCGGACACTGAAGCTTTCTTT. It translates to CSVQLREADTEAFF.

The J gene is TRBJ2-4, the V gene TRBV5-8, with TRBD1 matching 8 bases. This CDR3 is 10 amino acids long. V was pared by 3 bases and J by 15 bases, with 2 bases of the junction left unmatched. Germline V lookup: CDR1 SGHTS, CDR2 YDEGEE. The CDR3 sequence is CASSWTGRYF. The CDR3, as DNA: TGTGCCAGCAGCTGGACAGGGAGGTACTTC. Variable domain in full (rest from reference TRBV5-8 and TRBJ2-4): EAGVTQSPTHLIKTRGQQATLRCSPISGHTSVYWYQQALGLGLQFLLWYDEGEERNRGNFPPRFSGRQFPNYSSELNVNALELEDSALYLCASSWTGRYFGAGTRLSVL.

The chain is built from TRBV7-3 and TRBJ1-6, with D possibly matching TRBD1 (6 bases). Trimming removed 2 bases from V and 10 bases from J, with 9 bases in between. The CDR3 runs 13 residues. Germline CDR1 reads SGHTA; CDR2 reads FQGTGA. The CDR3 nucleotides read TGTGCCAGCAGCTTAGGGGGGGGCTCACCCCTCCACTTT. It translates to CASSLGGGSPLHF.

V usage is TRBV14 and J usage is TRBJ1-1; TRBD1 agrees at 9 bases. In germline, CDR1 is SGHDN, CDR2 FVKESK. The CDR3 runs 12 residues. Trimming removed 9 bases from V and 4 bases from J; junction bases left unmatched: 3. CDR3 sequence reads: CASGTGLTEAFF. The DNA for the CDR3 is TGTGCCAGTGGGACAGGGCTCACTGAAGCTTTCTTT.

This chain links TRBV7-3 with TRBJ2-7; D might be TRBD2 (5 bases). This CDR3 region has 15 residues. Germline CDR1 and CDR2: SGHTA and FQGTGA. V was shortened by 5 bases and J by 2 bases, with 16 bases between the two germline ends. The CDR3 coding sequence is TGTGCCAGCAGCCCCGGGATCCTGGCCCCCTACGAGCAGTACTTC. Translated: CASSPGILAPYEQYF.

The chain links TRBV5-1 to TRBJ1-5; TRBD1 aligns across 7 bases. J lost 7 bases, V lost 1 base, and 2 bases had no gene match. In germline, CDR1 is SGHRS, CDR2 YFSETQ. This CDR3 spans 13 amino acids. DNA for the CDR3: TGCGCCAGCAGCTTGACAGGGGACCAGCCCCAGCATTTT. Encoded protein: CASSLTGDQPQHF.

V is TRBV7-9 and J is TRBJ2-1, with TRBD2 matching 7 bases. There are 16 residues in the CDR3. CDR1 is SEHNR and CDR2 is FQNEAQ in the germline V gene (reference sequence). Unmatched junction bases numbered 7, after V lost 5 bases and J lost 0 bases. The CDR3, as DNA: TGTGCCAGCAGCCCTATTACTAGCGCCTCCTACAATGAGCAGTTCTTC. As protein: CASSPITSASYNEQFF.

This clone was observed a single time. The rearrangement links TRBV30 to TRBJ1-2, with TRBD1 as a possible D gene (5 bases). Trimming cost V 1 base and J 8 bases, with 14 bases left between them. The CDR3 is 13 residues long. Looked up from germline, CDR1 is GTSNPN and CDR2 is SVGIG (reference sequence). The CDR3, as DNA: TGTGCCTGGAGTGAACAGGCCCTGGGGGGCTACACCTTC. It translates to CAWSEQALGGYTF.

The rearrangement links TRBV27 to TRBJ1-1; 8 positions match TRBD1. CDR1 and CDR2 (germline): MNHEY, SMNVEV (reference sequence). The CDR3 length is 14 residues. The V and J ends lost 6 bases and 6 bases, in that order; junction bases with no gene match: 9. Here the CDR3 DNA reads TGTGCCAGCAGCCGTGGACAGGGAACGGCTGAAGCTTTCTTT. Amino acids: CASSRGQGTAEAFF.

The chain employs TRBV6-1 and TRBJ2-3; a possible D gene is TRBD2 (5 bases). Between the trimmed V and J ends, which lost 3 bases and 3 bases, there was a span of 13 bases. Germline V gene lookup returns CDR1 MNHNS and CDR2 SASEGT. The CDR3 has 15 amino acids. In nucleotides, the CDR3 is TGTGCCAGCAGTGATGTGGCAGGACTTACAGATACGCAGTATTTT. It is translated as CASSDVAGLTDTQYF.

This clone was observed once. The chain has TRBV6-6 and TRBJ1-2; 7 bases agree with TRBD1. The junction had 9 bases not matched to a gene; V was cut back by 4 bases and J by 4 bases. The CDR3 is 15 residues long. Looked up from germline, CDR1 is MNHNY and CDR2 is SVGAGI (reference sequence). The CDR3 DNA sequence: TGTGCCAGCAGTTCCTCGACAGGGCTATTCTATGGCTACACCTTC. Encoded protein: CASSSSTGLFYGYTF.

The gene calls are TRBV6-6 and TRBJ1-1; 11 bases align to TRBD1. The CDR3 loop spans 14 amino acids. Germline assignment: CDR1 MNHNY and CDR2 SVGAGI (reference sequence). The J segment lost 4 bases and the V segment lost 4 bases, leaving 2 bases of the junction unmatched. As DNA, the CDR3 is TGTGCCAGCAGTTCGGACAGGGGGCTCACTGAAGCTTTCTTT. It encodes CASSSDRGLTEAFF.

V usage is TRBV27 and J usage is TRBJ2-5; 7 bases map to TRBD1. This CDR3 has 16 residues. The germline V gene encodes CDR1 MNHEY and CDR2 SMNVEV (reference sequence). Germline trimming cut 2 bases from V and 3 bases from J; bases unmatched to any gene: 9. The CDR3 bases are TGTGCCAGCAGTTTACAGGGGGACGAGAGGGAAGAGACCCAGTACTTC. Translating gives CASSLQGDEREETQYF.

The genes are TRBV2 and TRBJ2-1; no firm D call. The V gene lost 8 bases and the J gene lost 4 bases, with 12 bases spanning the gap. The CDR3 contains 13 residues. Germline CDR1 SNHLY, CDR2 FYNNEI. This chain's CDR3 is CASLESEYNEQFF. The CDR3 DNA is TGTGCCAGCTTGGAGAGTGAATACAATGAGCAGTTCTTC. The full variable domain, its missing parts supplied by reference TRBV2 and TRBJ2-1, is EPEVTQTPSHQVTQMGQEVILRCVPISNHLYFYWYRQILGQKVEFLVSFYNNEISEKSEIFDDQFSVERPDGSNFTLKIRSTKLEDSAMYFCASLESEYNEQFFGPGTRLTVL.

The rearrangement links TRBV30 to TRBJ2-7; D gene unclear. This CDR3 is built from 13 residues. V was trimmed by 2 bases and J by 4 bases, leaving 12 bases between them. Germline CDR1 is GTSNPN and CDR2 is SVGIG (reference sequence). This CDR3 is CAWSSQAIYEQYF. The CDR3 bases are TGTGCCTGGAGTTCCCAAGCGATTTACGAGCAGTACTTC.

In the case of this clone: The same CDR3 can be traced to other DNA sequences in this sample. CDR3 coding DNA: TGTGCCAGTAGTCCACAGGGTAGCAATCAGCCCCAGCATTTT. It translates to CASSPQGSNQPQHF. The rearrangement joins TRBV19 to TRBJ1-5; the D gene is possibly TRBD1 (6 bases). The CDR3 spans 14 residues. CDR1 LNHDA and CDR2 SQIVND come from the germline V gene (reference sequence). V was cut by 5 bases and J by 0 bases, with 8 bases left in between.

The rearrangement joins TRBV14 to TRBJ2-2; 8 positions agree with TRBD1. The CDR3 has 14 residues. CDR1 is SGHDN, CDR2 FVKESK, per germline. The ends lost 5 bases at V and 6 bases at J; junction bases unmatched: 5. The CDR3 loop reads CASSSQGAAGELFF. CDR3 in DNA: TGTGCCAGCAGCTCGCAGGGGGCGGCCGGGGAGCTGTTTTTT.

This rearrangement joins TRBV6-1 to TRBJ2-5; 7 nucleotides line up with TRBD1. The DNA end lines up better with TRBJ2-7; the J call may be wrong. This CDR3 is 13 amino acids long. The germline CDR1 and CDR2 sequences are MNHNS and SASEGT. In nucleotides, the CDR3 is TGTGCCAGCATCGGACAGGTCCCTTCCGAGCAGTACTTC. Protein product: CASIGQVPSEQYF.

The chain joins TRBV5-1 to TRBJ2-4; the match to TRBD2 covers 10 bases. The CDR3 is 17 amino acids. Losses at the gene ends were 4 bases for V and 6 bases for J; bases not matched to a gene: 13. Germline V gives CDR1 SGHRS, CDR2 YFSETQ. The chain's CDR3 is CASSIISSGGTVNIQYF. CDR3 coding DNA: TGCGCCAGCAGCATAATAAGTAGCGGGGGGACTGTAAACATTCAGTACTTC.